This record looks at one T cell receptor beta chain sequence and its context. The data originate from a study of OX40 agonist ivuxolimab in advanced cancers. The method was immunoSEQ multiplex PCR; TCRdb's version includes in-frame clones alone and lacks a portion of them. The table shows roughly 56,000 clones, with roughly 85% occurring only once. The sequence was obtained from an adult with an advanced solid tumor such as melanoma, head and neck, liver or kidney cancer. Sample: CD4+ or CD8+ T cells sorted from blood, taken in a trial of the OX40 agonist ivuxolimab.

CDR3 residues: CASSLTGLATDTQYF. CDR3 nucleotides: TGTGCCAGCAGCTTAACGGGACTAGCGACAGATACGCAGTATTTT. This chain joins TRBV7-9 and TRBJ2-3; 10 bases line up with TRBD2. V trimming: 2 bases; J trimming: 3 bases; junction bases outside the gene matches: 2. CDR1 and CDR2 (germline): SEHNR, FQNEAQ (reference sequence). The CDR3 covers 15 residues.